This T cell receptor beta chain was identified during a study of blood T cell repertoires in COVID-19. Study overall: The United States, Italy and Spain provided the acute and convalescent COVID-19 samples. From T cells, B-cell-depleted T cells, or PBMCs came the material, which was cDNA or gDNA.

Cohort 3 donors were reported recovered after two negative PCRs, clearance, or symptom resolution. There are 13 residues in the CDR3. V lost 5 bases and J 1 base, leaving 11 bases between the germline ends. Germline values: CDR1 GTSNPN, CDR2 SVGIG (reference sequence). Clones were sequenced by immunoSEQ multiplex PCR, and TCRdb holds only the in-frame ones, with some missing. The table shows 310,000 or so clones, with 75% to 95% occurring only once. The source material was PBMCs or T cells enriched from blood (not recorded which). This chain uses TRBV30 with TRBJ1-1; weak D call: TRBD1 (6 bases). The origin of this receptor is a woman in her thirties who had recovered from COVID-19. The CDR3 bases are TGTGCCTGGCACCGGACAGAGAACACTGAAGCTTTCTTT. This codes for CAWHRTENTEAFF.